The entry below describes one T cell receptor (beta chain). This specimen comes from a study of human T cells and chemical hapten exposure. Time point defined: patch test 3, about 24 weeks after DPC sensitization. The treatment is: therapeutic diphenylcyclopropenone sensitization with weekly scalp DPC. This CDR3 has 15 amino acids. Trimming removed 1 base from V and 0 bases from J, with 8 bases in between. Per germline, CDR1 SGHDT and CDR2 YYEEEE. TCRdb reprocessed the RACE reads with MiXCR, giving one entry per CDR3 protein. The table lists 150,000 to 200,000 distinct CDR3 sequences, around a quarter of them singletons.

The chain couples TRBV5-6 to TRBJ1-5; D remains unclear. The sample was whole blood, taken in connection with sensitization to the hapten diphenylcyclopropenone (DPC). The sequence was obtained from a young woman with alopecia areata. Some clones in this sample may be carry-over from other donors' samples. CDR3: CASSLNRYSNQPQHF. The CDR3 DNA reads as TGTGCCAGCAGCTTGAACAGATATAGCAATCAGCCCCAGCATTTT.